This T cell receptor beta chain came from a study of kidney transplant recipient with SARS-CoV-2 infection. TCRdb re-called the reads with MiXCR, one entry per CDR3 protein. Altogether some 220,000 distinct CDR3 sequences are present, around 30% being singletons, with the ten largest covering about 7%. Note on this clonotype: A single base separates this from a much larger clone, so it may be a read error.

The clonotype comes from a male patient aged 25-45 years who had COVID-19 and was a kidney transplant recipient. Part of the T cells may come from the graft donor. The sequencing used a blood sample, collected at baseline and between days 110 and 120 from a kidney transplant recipient.

The CDR3 DNA is TGTGCCAGCAGCTCGCCGACTGGTGACGAGCAGTACTTC. Its translation: CASSSPTGDEQYF. The rearrangement uses TRBV5-4 and TRBJ2-7; no clear D. The CDR3 length is 13 residues. The germline CDR1 and CDR2 sequences are SGHNT and YYREEE (reference sequence). Between the trimmed V and J ends, which lost 3 bases and 5 bases, there was a span of 12 bases.